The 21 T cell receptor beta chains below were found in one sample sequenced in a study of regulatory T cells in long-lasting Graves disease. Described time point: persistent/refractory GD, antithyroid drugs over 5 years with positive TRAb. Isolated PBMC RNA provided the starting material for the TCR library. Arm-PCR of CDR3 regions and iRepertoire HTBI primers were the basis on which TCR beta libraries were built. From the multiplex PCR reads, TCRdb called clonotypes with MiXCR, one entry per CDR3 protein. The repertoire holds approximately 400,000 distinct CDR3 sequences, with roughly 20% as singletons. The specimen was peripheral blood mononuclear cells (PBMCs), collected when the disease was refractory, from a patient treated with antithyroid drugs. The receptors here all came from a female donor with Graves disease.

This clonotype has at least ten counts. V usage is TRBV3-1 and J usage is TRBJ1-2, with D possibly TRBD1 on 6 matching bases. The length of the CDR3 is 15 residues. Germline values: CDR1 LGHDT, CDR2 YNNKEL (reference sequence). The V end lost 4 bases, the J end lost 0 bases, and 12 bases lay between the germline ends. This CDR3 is CASSLRDIPNYGYTF. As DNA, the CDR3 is TGTGCCAGCAGCCTACGGGACATACCTAACTATGGCTACACCTTC.

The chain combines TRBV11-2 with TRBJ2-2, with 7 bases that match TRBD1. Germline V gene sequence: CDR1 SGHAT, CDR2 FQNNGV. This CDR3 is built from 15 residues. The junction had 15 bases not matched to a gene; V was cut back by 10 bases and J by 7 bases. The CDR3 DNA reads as TGTGCCACCAAGAGGATAGAACAGGGGCACGGGGAGCTGTTTTTT. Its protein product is CATKRIEQGHGELFF.

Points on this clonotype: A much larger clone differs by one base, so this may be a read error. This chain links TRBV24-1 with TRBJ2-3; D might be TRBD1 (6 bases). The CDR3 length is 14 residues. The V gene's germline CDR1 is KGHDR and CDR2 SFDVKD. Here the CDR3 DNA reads TGTGTCACCAGTGATGCAGGGACATGGGATACGCAGTATTTT. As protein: CVTSDAGTWDTQYF.

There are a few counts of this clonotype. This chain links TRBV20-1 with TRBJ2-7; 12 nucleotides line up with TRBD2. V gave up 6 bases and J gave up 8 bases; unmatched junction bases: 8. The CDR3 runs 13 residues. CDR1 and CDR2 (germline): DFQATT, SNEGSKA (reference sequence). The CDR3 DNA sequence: TGCAGTGCCACGGGACTAGCGGGTGCCAAGCAGTACTTC. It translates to CSATGLAGAKQYF.

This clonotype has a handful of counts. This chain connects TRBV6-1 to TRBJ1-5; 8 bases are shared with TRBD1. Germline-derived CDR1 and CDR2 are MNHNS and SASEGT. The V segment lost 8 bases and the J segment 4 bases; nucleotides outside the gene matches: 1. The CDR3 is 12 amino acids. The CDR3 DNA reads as TGTGCCAGCCAGGGGGCAAATCAGCCCCAGCATTTT. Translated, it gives CASQGANQPQHF.

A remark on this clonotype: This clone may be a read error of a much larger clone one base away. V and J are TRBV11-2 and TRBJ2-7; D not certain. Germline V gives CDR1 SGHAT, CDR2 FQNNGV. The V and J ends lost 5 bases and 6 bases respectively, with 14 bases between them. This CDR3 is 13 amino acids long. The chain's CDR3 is CASSIAPWGEQYF. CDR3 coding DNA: TGTGCCAGCAGCATCGCGCCCTGGGGCGAGCAGTACTTC.

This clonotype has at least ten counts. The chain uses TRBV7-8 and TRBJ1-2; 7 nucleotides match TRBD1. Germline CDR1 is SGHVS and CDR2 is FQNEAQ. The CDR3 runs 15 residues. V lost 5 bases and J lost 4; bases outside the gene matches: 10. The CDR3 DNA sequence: TGTGCCAGCAGCCCCATAGCAGGGGGGAGCTATGGCTACACCTTC. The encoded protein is CASSPIAGGSYGYTF.

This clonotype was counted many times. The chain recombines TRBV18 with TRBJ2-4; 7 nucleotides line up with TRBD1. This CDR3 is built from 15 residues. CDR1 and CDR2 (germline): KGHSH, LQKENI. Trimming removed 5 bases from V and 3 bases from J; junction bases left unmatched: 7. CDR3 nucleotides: TGTGCCAGCTCAGTCCGACAGGGTGACAAAAACATTCAGTACTTC. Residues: CASSVRQGDKNIQYF.

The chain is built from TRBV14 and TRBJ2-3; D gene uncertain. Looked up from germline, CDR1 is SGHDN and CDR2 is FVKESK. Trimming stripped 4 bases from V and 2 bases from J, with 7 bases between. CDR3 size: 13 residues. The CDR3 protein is CASSPTVTDTQYF. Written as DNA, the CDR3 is TGTGCCAGCAGCCCGACTGTCACAGATACGCAGTATTTT.

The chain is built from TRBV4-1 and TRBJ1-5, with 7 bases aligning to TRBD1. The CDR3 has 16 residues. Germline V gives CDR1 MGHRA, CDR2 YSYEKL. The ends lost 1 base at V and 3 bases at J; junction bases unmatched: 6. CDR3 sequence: CASSQGTGHTNQPQHF. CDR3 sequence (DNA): TGCGCCAGCAGCCAAGGGACAGGCCACACCAATCAGCCCCAGCATTTT.

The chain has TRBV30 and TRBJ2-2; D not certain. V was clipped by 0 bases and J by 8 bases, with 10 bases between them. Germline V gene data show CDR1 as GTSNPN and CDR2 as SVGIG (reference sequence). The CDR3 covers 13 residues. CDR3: CAWSVTLSGELFF. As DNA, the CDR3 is TGTGCCTGGAGTGTAACGTTATCTGGGGAGCTGTTTTTT.

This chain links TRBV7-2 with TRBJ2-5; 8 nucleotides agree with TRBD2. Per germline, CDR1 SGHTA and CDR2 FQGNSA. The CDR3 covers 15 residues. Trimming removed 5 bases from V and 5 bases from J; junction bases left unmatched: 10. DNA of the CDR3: TGTGCCAGCAGCCATGGACTCTCGGGGGGGGAGACCCAGTACTTC. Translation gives CASSHGLSGGETQYF.

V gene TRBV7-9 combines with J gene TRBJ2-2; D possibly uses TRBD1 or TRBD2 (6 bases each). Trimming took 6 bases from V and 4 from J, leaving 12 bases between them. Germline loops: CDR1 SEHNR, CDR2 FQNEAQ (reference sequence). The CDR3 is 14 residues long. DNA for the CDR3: TGTGCCAGCAGGGGGGGCCCGGCCACCGGGGAGCTGTTTTTT. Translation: CASRGGPATGELFF.

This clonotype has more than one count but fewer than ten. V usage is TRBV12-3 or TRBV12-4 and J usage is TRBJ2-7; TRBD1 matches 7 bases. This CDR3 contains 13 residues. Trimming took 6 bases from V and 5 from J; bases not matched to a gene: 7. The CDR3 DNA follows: TGTGCCAGCAGCAATACAGGGGCGGACGAGCAGTACTTC. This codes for CASSNTGADEQYF.

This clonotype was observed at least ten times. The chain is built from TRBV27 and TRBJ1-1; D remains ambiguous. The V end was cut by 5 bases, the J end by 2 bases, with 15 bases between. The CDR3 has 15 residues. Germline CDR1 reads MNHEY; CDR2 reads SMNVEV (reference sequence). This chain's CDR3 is CASSQMGWGNTEAFF. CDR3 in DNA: TGTGCCAGCAGTCAAATGGGATGGGGTAACACTGAAGCTTTCTTT.

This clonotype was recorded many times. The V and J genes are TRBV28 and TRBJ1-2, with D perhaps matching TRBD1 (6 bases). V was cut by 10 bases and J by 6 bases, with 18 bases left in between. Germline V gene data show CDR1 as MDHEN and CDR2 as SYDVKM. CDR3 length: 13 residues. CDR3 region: CATATGREDGYTF. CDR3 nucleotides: TGTGCCACCGCGACAGGACGCGAAGATGGCTACACCTTC.

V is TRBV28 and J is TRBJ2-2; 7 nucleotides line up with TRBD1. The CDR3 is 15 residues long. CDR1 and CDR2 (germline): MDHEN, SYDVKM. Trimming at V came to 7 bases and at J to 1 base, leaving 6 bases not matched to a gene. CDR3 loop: CASNSGTENTGELFF. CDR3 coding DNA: TGTGCCAGCAACTCCGGGACAGAGAACACCGGGGAGCTGTTTTTT.

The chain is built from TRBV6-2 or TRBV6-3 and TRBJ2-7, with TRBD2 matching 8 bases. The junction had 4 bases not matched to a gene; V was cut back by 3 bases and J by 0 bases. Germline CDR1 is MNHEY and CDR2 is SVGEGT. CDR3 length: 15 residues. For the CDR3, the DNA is TGTGCCAGCAGTTATCTAGCGGGTCCCTCCTACGAGCAGTACTTC. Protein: CASSYLAGPSYEQYF.

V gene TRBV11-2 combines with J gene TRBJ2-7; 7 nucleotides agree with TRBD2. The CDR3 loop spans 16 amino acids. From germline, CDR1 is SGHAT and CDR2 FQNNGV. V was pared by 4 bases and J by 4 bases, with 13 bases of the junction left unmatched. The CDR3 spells CASSWPPSGISYEQYF. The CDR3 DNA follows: TGTGCCAGCAGCTGGCCTCCGAGCGGGATTTCTTACGAGCAGTACTTC.

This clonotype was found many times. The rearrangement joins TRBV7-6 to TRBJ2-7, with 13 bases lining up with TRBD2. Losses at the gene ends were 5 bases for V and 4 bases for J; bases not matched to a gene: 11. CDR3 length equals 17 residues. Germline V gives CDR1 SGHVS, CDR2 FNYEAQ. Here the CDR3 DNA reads TGTGCCAGCAGCCCACAACGGACTAGCGGGAGAGGTTACGAGCAGTACTTC. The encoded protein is CASSPQRTSGRGYEQYF.

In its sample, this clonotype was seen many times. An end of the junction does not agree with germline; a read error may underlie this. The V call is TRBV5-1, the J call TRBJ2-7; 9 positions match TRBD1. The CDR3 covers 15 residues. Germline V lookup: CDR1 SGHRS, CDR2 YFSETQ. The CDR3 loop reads CASSFPGQGSYEQYF. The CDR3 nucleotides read TGTGCCAGCAGCTTTCCGGGACAGGGATCCTACGAGCAGTACTTC.